This T cell receptor (beta chain) is from a study of blood T cell repertoires in COVID-19. Study-level background: Material from acute and convalescent COVID-19 was sourced from the United States, Italy and Spain. Nucleic acid was either cDNA or gDNA, and it came from T cells, B-cell-depleted T cells, or PBMCs.

How the authors handled the data: Estimation of nucleated cell counts was performed using reference gene primer amplification. Assay used: immunoSEQ multiplex PCR; TCRdb lists only in-frame clones, some missing. The V and J calls and clone size are taken from that table; D and trimming were inferred from the DNA. Among a few hundred thousand clones listed, 86% were seen once. This receptor was taken from a man aged 18 to 30 with active or convalescent COVID-19. The specimen sequenced was peripheral blood.

In DNA form, the CDR3 reads TGTGCCTCAGATACAGGGGCGGGCACTGAAGCTTTCTTT. This gives the protein CASDTGAGTEAFF. The rearrangement uses TRBV7-9 and TRBJ1-1; 7 bases map to TRBD1. This CDR3 has 13 amino acids. Germline V gene sequence: CDR1 SEHNR, CDR2 FQNEAQ (reference sequence). Unmatched junction bases numbered 10, after V lost 11 bases and J lost 4 bases.